This TCR beta chain was observed in a study of cytomegalovirus exposure and HLA in healthy donors. Broader study findings: Among the most significant clusters, several appeared linked to common viral pathogens in a later analysis. A previous analysis found most TCR beta V segments productive roughly 90% or roughly 30% of the time. There were about 160 TCR beta chains listed as cytomegalovirus-associated.

Primers: 60 Vbeta forward and 13 Jbeta reverse. Clones were sequenced by immunoSEQ multiplex PCR, and TCRdb holds only the in-frame ones, with some missing. The sample lists 110,000 or so clones; 60% to 80% were seen once. On this clone itself: The antigen is unknown. This sample also contains other DNA sequences that code for the same CDR3.

The CDR3 is 14 residues long. From germline, CDR1 is MNHEY and CDR2 SVGAGI. V was clipped by 0 bases and J by 1 base, with 6 bases between them. The chain couples TRBV6-5 to TRBJ1-1, with a possible D match to TRBD1 (5 bases). What was sequenced was PBMCs. The receptor's source is a middle-aged woman in good health and CMV-seropositive. CDR3 region: CASSYSGGNTEAFF. The CDR3 DNA reads TGTGCCAGCAGTTACTCGGGGGGGAACACTGAAGCTTTCTTT.